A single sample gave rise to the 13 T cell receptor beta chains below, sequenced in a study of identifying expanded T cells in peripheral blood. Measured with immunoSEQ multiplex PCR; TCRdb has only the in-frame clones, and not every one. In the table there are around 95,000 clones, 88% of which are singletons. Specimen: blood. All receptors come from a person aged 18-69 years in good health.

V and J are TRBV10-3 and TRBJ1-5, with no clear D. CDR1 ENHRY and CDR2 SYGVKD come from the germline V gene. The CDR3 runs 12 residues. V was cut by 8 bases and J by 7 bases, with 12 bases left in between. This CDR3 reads CAIAAVDQPQHF. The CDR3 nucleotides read TGTGCCATCGCGGCAGTAGACCAGCCCCAGCATTTT.

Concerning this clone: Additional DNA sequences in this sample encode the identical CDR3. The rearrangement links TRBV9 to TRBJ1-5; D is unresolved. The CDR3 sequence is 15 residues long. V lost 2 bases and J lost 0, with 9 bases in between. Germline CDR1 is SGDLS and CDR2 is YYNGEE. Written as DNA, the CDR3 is TGTGCCAGCAGCGTCTCGGGGAATAGCAATCAGCCCCAGCATTTT. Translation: CASSVSGNSNQPQHF.

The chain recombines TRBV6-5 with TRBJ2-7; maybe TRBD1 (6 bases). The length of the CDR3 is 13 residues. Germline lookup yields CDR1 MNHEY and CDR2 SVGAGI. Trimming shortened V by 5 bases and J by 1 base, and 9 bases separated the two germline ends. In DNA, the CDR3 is TGTGCCAGCAGTACCGACAGGTCCTACGAGCAGTACTTC. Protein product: CASSTDRSYEQYF.

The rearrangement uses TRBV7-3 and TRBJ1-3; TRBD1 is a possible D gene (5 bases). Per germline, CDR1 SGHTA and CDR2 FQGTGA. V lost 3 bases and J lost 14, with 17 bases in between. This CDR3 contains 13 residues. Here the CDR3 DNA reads TGTGCCAGCAGCTTTGGTCAGGGTTGGCCCTTATATTTT. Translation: CASSFGQGWPLYF.

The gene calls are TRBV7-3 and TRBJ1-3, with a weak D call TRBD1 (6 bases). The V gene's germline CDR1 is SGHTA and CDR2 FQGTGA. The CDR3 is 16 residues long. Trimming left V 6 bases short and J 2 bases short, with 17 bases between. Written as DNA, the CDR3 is TGTGCCAGCAGAGATCACACAGGGAGCCCTGGAAACACCATATATTTT. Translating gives CASRDHTGSPGNTIYF.

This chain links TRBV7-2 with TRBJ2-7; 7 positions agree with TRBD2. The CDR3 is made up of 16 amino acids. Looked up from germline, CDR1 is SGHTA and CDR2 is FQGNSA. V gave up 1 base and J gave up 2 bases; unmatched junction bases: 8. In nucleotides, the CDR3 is TGTGCCAGCAGCTTAGTGCCGGGAGGTGGGGCCTACGAGCAGTACTTC. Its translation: CASSLVPGGGAYEQYF.

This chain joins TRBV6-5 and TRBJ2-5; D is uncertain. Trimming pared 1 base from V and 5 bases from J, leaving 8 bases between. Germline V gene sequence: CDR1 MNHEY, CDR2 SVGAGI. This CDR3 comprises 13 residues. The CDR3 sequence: CASSYWTGETQYF. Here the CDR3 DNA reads TGTGCCAGCAGTTACTGGACCGGTGAGACCCAGTACTTC.

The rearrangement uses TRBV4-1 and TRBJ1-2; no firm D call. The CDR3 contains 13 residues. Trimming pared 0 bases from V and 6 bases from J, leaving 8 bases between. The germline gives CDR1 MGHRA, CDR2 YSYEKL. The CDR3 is CASSQDVGNGYTF. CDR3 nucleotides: TGCGCCAGCAGCCAAGATGTCGGGAATGGCTACACCTTC.

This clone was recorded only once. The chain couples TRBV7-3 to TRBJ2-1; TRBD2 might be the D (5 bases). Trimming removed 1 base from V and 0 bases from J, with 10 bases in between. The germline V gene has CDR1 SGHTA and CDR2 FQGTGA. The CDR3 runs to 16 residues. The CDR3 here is CASSLMTTSSYNEQFF. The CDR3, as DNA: TGTGCCAGCAGCTTAATGACTACCAGCTCCTACAATGAGCAGTTCTTC.

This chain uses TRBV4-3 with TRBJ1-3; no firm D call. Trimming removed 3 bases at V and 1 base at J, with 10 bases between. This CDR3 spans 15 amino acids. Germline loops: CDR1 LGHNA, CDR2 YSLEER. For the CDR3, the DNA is TGCGCCAGCAGCCATAGGAGGAGATCTGGAAACACCATATATTTT. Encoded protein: CASSHRRRSGNTIYF.

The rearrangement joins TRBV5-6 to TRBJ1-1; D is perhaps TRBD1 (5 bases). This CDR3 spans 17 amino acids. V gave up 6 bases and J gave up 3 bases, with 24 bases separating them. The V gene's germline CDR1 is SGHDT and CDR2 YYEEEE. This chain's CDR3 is CASTNSPNGASYTEAFF. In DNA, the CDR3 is TGTGCCAGCACCAATTCCCCGAACGGGGCGAGTTACACTGAAGCTTTCTTT.

The CDR3 bases are TGTGCCAGCAGTGTTACGGACAGGGGTCTAGTTCAGCCCCAGCATTTT. Its translation: CASSVTDRGLVQPQHF. The gene calls are TRBV2 and TRBJ1-5, with 9 bases identical to TRBD1. V shed 4 bases and J 6 bases; nucleotides not matched to a gene: 10. There are 16 residues in the CDR3. The germline V gene has CDR1 SNHLY and CDR2 FYNNEI. The complete variable domain, with remaining parts taken from reference TRBV2 and TRBJ1-5, reads EPEVTQTPSHQVTQMGQEVILRCVPISNHLYFYWYRQILGQKVEFLVSFYNNEISEKSEIFDDQFSVERPDGSNFTLKIRSTKLEDSAMYFCASSVTDRGLVQPQHFGDGTRLSIL.

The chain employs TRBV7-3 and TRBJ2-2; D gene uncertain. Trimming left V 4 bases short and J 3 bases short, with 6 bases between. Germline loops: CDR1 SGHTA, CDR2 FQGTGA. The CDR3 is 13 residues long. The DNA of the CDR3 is TGTGCCAGCAGCTCCCTGGACACCGGGGAGCTGTTTTTT. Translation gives CASSSLDTGELFF.